This TCR beta chain was profiled in a study of cytomegalovirus exposure and HLA in healthy donors. Some clones are missing from TCRdb's copy, which holds only in-frame ones; the method was immunoSEQ multiplex PCR. The sample lists 82,000 or so clones; around 94% were seen once. With 0 bases clipped from V and 8 bases from J, the junction kept 4 bases outside the gene matches. Germline lookup yields CDR1 LGHNA and CDR2 YNFKEQ. The CDR3 consists of 15 residues. The TCR originated in a man between 18 and 29 years old in good health and CMV-seronegative. V and J are TRBV4-2 and TRBJ1-6; 7 positions agree with TRBD1. Source material: PBMCs. This CDR3 is CASSQEGRGDSPLHF. The CDR3 bases are TGTGCCAGCAGCCAAGAAGGCAGGGGGGATTCACCCCTCCACTTT.